The clone carrying this T cell receptor beta chain was counted once. Its cognate antigen is unknown. This sample is part of a study of shared clonotypes between healthy human individuals. Study observations and caveats: Richness estimates generally favored naive over memory subsets.

Around 30,000 T cell genomes, or approximately 190 ng DNA, went into the sorted-subset replicate PCRs. In the study's own analysis: ImmunoSEQ supplied junction-only sequences lacking quality scores, so filtering was different. Profiling relied on immunoSEQ multiplex PCR, and the TCRdb table lists in-frame clones only, not all of them. V and J calls and clone size are those listed in that table; D and trimming were worked out from the DNA. The sample contains around 2,100,000 clones, roughly 95% of which appear only once. In the naive CD8 group, cells lacked CD45RO and were positively selected for CCR7, so terminally differentiated effector memory CD45RA+ cells were left out. Study donors comprised healthy, HIV-negative adults devoid of recent acute infection or vaccination. This receptor was obtained from a man aged 18 to 30 in good health. What was sequenced was naive CD8+ T cells sorted from blood.

The CDR3 reads CASSTTVNTEAFF. DNA for the CDR3: TGTGCCAGCAGTACGACAGTGAACACTGAAGCTTTCTTT. The chain uses TRBV2 and TRBJ1-1, with D perhaps matching TRBD1 (5 bases). The CDR3 has 13 residues. The ends were cut back, 5 bases at V and 0 bases at J, with 7 bases in the middle. Looked up from germline, CDR1 is SNHLY and CDR2 is FYNNEI.